A single sample gave rise to the 21 T cell receptor beta chains below, sequenced in a study of cytomegalovirus exposure and HLA in healthy donors. The PCR employed 60 Vbeta primers together with 13 Jbeta primers. Sequencing used immunoSEQ multiplex PCR; TCRdb keeps in-frame clones, though not all of them. Of approximately 120,000 clones in the sample, roughly 70% were seen once. The specimen was PBMCs. All receptors derive from a man aged 25 to 40 in good health and CMV-seronegative.

The rearrangement uses TRBV5-6 and TRBJ1-2; possible D gene TRBD1, 6 bases. Trimming took 4 bases from V and 10 from J, leaving 14 bases between them. The length of the CDR3 is 12 residues. Germline lookup yields CDR1 SGHDT and CDR2 YYEEEE. CDR3 bases: TGTGCCAGCAGCAAAGACAGGTTCTTCTACACCTTC. The encoded protein is CASSKDRFFYTF.

This clone appeared a single time. The chain employs TRBV5-1 and TRBJ2-7; the match to TRBD1 covers 10 bases. The ends lost 3 bases at V and 2 bases at J; junction bases unmatched: 5. The V gene's germline CDR1 is SGHRS and CDR2 YFSETQ. This CDR3 has 15 residues. CDR3: CASSWTGGSTYEQYF. The DNA for the CDR3 is TGCGCCAGCAGCTGGACAGGGGGATCTACCTACGAGCAGTACTTC.

Worth noting for this clone: A read error may account for a junction end that differs from germline. V and J are TRBV10-3 and TRBJ2-7; TRBD1 matches 8 bases. CDR1 is ENHRY and CDR2 is SYGVKD in the germline V gene. The CDR3 runs to 13 residues. Here the CDR3 DNA reads TGTGCCATCGAAGCGACAGGGGATTTGGGGGTTAAATTC. Amino acids: CAIEATGDLGVKF.

This clone was observed a single time. The rearrangement links TRBV4-3 to TRBJ1-6; D unresolved. V lost 0 bases and J 4 bases, leaving 16 bases between the germline ends. The CDR3 loop spans 18 amino acids. Germline loops: CDR1 LGHNA, CDR2 YSLEER. CDR3 bases: TGCGCCAGCAGCCAAGATAAGAAAACGACAAGTTATAATTCACCCCTCCACTTT. Its translation is CASSQDKKTTSYNSPLHF.

This clone was counted only a few times. The V call is TRBV4-2, the J call TRBJ2-7; a possible D gene is TRBD2 (6 bases). Germline V gives CDR1 LGHNA, CDR2 YNFKEQ. V gave up 6 bases and J gave up 3 bases, with 12 bases separating them. The CDR3 extends over 13 amino acids. CDR3 bases: TGTGCCAGCAGTCGGGACTCGGGCTACGAGCAGTACTTC. It codes for CASSRDSGYEQYF.

The chain employs TRBV11-3 and TRBJ2-1, with 8 bases identical to TRBD1. The CDR3 runs 13 residues. V dropped 5 bases and J dropped 13; count of bases not matched to a gene: 10. The germline V gene encodes CDR1 SGHNT and CDR2 YENEEA. The CDR3 DNA reads as TGTGCCAGCAGCCCAAGACAAGGACAGGGACAGTTCTTC. Translating it yields CASSPRQGQGQFF.

This clone was observed a single time. This rearrangement joins TRBV25-1 to TRBJ1-2; D ambiguous. V was trimmed by 11 bases and J by 4 bases, leaving 17 bases between them. This CDR3 region has 13 residues. Germline V gives CDR1 MGHDK, CDR2 SYGVNS. For the CDR3, the DNA is TGTGCCTCCCAACCTGGTGAGGGCTATGGCTACACCTTC. The encoded protein is CASQPGEGYGYTF.

V usage is TRBV13 and J usage is TRBJ2-3; 7 bases agree with TRBD1. CDR1 and CDR2 from the germline V gene are PRHDT and FYEKMQ (reference sequence). V was pared by 3 bases and J by 4 bases, with 4 bases of the junction left unmatched. This CDR3 has 14 amino acids. The CDR3 sequence is CASSFDRAADTQYF. The CDR3 DNA reads as TGTGCCAGCAGCTTTGACAGGGCGGCAGATACGCAGTATTTT.

The chain carries TRBV5-1 and TRBJ2-3; possible D gene TRBD2, 6 bases. V shed 0 bases and J shed 2 bases, with 10 bases lying between them. In germline, CDR1 is SGHRS, CDR2 YFSETQ. The CDR3 has 15 amino acids. The CDR3 sequence: CASSLGGEVTDTQYF. CDR3 sequence (DNA): TGCGCCAGCAGCTTGGGGGGGGAGGTCACAGATACGCAGTATTTT.

The chain uses TRBV5-1 and TRBJ2-4, with TRBD2 matching 10 bases. Germline lookup yields CDR1 SGHRS and CDR2 YFSETQ. The CDR3 is 15 amino acids. Unmatched junction bases numbered 8, after V lost 4 bases and J lost 7 bases. CDR3 sequence: CASSVLEREGNIQYF. CDR3 sequence (DNA): TGCGCCAGCAGCGTCCTCGAGCGGGAGGGTAACATTCAGTACTTC.

V is TRBV18 and J is TRBJ2-3, with D maybe TRBD2 (5 bases). The V gene lost 3 bases and the J gene lost 8 bases, with 12 bases spanning the gap. CDR3 length: 13 amino acids. In germline, CDR1 is KGHSH, CDR2 LQKENI. This CDR3 is CASSPPAGITQYF. The CDR3 nucleotides read TGTGCCAGCTCACCTCCGGCGGGCATTACGCAGTATTTT.

J is TRBJ2-5 and V is TRBV13; 7 nucleotides align to TRBD1. The tail of the sequence fits TRBJ2-7 better, so the J call may be wrong. Germline lookup yields CDR1 PRHDT and CDR2 FYEKMQ (reference sequence). This CDR3 spans 16 amino acids. For the CDR3, the DNA is TGTGCCAGCAGTTACCGACAGGGAGAGGACTCCTACGAGCAGTACTTC. This gives the protein CASSYRQGEDSYEQYF.

CDR3 sequence (DNA): TGTGCCAGCAGCTCCGGCAGGGGGTCCACCGGGGAGCTGTTTTTT. This translates into CASSSGRGSTGELFF. The chain links TRBV7-9 to TRBJ2-2; 7 positions match TRBD1. Germline V CDR1 and CDR2: SEHNR, FQNEAQ (reference sequence). The CDR3 contains 15 residues. The V and J ends lost 4 bases and 4 bases, in that order; junction bases with no gene match: 6. The entire variable domain, with the rest obtained from reference TRBV7-9 and TRBJ2-2, is as follows: DTGVSQNPRHKITKRGQNVTFRCDPISEHNRLYWYRQTLGQGPEFLTYFQNEAQLEKSRLLSDRFSAERPKGSFSTLEIQRTEQGDSAMYLCASSSGRGSTGELFFGEGSRLTVL.

V is TRBV2 and J is TRBJ2-7; TRBD2 might be the D (5 bases). This CDR3 region has 14 residues. Germline CDR1 reads SNHLY; CDR2 reads FYNNEI. V was cut by 7 bases and J by 2 bases, with 15 bases left in between. The CDR3: CASTLGEAAYEQYF. The DNA of the CDR3 is TGTGCCAGCACCCTTGGCGAAGCGGCCTACGAGCAGTACTTC. Based on the CDR3 plus reference TRBV2 and TRBJ2-7, the full variable domain is EPEVTQTPSHQVTQMGQEVILRCVPISNHLYFYWYRQILGQKVEFLVSFYNNEISEKSEIFDDQFSVERPDGSNFTLKIRSTKLEDSAMYFCASTLGEAAYEQYFGPGTRLTVT.

The chain uses TRBV15 and TRBJ2-5; 8 bases map to TRBD2. V shed 0 bases, J shed 4 bases, and the junction held 7 bases outside the gene matches. Per germline, CDR1 LNHNV and CDR2 YYDKDF (reference sequence). The CDR3 covers 16 residues. The DNA of the CDR3 is TGTGCCACCAGCAGAGAGCGAGCGGGAGCTGTAGAGACCCAGTACTTC. This encodes CATSRERAGAVETQYF.

The chain links TRBV5-1 to TRBJ2-3; D not certain. Trimming shortened V by 3 bases and J by 4 bases, and 6 bases separated the two germline ends. The CDR3 is 12 amino acids. CDR1 and CDR2 from the germline V gene are SGHRS and YFSETQ. CDR3 amino acids: CASSSQSDTQYF. The CDR3 region has the DNA TGCGCCAGCAGCTCACAATCAGATACGCAGTATTTT.

This clone was counted a single time. The gene calls are TRBV27 and TRBJ2-1; TRBD1 matches 7 bases. The ends lost 7 bases at V and 4 bases at J; junction bases unmatched: 4. Germline V gene data show CDR1 as MNHEY and CDR2 as SMNVEV (reference sequence). This CDR3 comprises 13 residues. Here the CDR3 DNA reads TGTGCCAGCACTCGACAGGGTTACAATGAGCAGTTCTTC. It yields the protein CASTRQGYNEQFF.

The chain employs TRBV10-1 and TRBJ1-5; D is uncertain. This CDR3 has 11 amino acids. Germline V lookup: CDR1 WNHNN, CDR2 SYGVQD (reference sequence). The V end was cut by 11 bases, the J end by 2 bases, with 7 bases between. The DNA of the CDR3 is TGCGCCGACGGGGGCAATCAGCCCCAGCATTTT. Residues: CADGGNQPQHF.

The V and J genes are TRBV18 and TRBJ1-3, with D unclear. The germline V gene has CDR1 KGHSH and CDR2 LQKENI. This CDR3 spans 16 amino acids. V lost 3 bases to trimming and J lost 0 bases, with 12 bases between them. This CDR3 is CASSPVQTASGNTIYF. Written as DNA, the CDR3 is TGTGCCAGCTCACCGGTTCAAACAGCCTCTGGAAACACCATATATTTT.

This sequence joins TRBV7-2 and TRBJ2-5; D is ambiguous. Per germline, CDR1 SGHTA and CDR2 FQGNSA. The CDR3 loop spans 14 amino acids. The germline V and J ends were trimmed by 5 bases and 5 bases, with 15 bases remaining between them. The CDR3 loop reads CASSRGEQPETQYF. CDR3 nucleotides: TGTGCCAGCAGCCGAGGAGAGCAACCGGAGACCCAGTACTTC.

This chain connects TRBV7-9 to TRBJ2-7; tentatively, D is TRBD1 (7 bases). Trimming pared 5 bases from V and 3 bases from J, leaving 20 bases between. Germline CDR1 is SEHNR and CDR2 is FQNEAQ (reference sequence). There are 16 residues in the CDR3. This CDR3 reads CASSPPGGSGSYEQYF. In nucleotides, the CDR3 is TGTGCCAGCAGCCCACCAGGGGGGAGTGGGAGCTACGAGCAGTACTTC.